This T cell receptor beta chain was found in a study of cytomegalovirus exposure and HLA in healthy donors. Primers for the PCR totalled 60 Vbeta and 13 Jbeta. Assay: immunoSEQ multiplex PCR; the TCRdb copy retains only in-frame clones and omits some. The sample holds around 86,000 clones, roughly 79% seen once. This CDR3 contains 14 residues. Germline lookup yields CDR1 LNHDA and CDR2 SQIVND (reference sequence). V lost 9 bases to trimming and J lost 4 bases; unmatched junction nucleotides: 7. The TCR originated in a female donor in good health and CMV-seronegative. Sequencing was carried out using PBMCs. The V and J genes are TRBV19 and TRBJ1-2, with 11 bases identical to TRBD1. CDR3 nucleotide sequence: TGTGCCAGCATAAGGACAGGGGGCCGCTATGGCTACACCTTC. Its protein product is CASIRTGGRYGYTF.